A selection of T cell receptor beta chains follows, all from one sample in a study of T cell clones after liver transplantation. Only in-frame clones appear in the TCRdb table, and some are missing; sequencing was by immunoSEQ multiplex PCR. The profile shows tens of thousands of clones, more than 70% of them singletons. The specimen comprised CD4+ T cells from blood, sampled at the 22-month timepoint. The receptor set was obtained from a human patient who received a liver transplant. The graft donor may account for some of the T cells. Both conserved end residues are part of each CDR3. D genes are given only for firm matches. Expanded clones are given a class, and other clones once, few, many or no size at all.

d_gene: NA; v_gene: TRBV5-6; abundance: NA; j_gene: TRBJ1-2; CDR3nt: TGTGCCAGTACTGTGGACGGCTATGGCTACACCTTC; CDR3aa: CASTVDGYGYTF
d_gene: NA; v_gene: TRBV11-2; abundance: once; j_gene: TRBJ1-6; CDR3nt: TGTGCCAGCAGCTTAGGGAGGGGCGACGGTTCACCCCTCCACTTT; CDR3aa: CASSLGRGDGSPLHF
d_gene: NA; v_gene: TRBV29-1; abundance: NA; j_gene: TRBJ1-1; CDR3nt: TGCAGCGTCGCCCCCTCGACAGGCTTCATTGAAGCTTTCTTT; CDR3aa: CSVAPSTGFIEAFF
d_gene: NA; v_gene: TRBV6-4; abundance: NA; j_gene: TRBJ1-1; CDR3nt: TGTGCCAGCAGTGCCCAGGGGAACACTGAAGCTTTCTTT; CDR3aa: CASSAQGNTEAFF
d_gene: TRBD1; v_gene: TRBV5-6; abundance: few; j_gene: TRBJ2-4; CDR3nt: TGTGCCAGCAGCTTTCCGACAGGGGGAAACATTCAGTACTTC; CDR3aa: CASSFPTGGNIQYF
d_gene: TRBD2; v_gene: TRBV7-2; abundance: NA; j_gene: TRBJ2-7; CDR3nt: TGTGCCAGCAGCTCCCGGACTAGCGTAGCCTACGAGCAGTACTTC; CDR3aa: CASSSRTSVAYEQYF
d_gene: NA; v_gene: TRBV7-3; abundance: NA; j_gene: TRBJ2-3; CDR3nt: TGTGCCAGCAGCCTGCAACGGGGTAGCACAGATACGCAGTATTTT; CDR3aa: CASSLQRGSTDTQYF
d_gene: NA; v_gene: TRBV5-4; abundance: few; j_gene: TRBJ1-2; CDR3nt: TGTGCCAGCAGCTCCGGGACAAGTCGGTTTGATGGCTACACCTTC; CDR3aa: CASSSGTSRFDGYTF
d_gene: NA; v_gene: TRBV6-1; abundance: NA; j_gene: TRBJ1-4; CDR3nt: TGTGCCAGCAAACCACTACAGGGTTTAGGTGAAAAACTGTTTTTT; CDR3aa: CASKPLQGLGEKLFF
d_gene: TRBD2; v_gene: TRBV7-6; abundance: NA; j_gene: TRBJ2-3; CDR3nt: TGTGCCAGCGCGGGGGGCGAGGGAATAGATACGCAGTATTTT; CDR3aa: CASAGGEGIDTQYF
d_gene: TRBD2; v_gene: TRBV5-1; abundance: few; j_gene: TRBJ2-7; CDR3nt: TGCGCCAGCAGCGCCTTTAGCGGGGGGGCCAGGTACGAGCAGTACTTC; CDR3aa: CASSAFSGGARYEQYF
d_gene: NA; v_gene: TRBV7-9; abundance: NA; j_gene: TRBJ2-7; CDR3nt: TGTGCCAGCAGCTTAGACCAGAACGAGCAGTACTTC; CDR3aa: CASSLDQNEQYF
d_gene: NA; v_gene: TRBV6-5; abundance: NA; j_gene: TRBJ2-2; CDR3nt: TGTGCCAGCAGTTCGAGCGGGAACACCGGGGAGCTGTTTTTT; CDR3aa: CASSSSGNTGELFF
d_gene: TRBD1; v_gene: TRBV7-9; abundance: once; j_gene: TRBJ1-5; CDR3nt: TGTGCCAGCAGCTTAGATGGGGACAGGGGTCAGCCCCAGCATTTT; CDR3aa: CASSLDGDRGQPQHF
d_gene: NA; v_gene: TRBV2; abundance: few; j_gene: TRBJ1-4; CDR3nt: TGTGCCAGCAGTCTCAGGGCGTATGAAAAACTGTTTTTT; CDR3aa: CASSLRAYEKLFF
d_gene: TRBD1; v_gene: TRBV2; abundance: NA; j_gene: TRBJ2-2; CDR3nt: TGTGCCAGCAGCCCCCGGCAGGGGGCCACCGGGGAGCTGTTTTTT; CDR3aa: CASSPRQGATGELFF
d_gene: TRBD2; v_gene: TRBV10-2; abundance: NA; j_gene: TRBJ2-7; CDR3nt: TGCGCCAGCAGCCCCGCGGCTAGCGGGTCCTACGAGCAGTACTTC; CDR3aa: CASSPAASGSYEQYF
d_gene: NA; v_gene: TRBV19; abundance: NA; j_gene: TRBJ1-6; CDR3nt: TGTGCCAGTAGTTCCCGGTACTCCTATAATTCACCCCTCCACTTT; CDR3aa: CASSSRYSYNSPLHF
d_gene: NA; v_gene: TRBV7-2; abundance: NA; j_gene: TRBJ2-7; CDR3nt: TGTGCCAGCAGAGCCGGGACTCACTACGAGCAGTACTTC; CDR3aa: CASRAGTHYEQYF
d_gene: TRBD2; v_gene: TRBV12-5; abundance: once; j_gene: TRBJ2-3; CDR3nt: TGTGCTAGTGGTTTGCCGCTAGCGGGGGGGAATACTAGCACAGATACGCAGTATTTT; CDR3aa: CASGLPLAGGNTSTDTQYF
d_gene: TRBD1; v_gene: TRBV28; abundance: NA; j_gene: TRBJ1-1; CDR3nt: TGTGCCAGCACCTCCACGGGGGGCTCCGGGACAGGGGTTGAAGCTTTCTTT; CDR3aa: CASTSTGGSGTGVEAFF
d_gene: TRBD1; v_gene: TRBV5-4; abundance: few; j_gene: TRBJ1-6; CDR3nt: TGTGCCAGCAGCTTGGTAGGGGGCATGAGGAATTCACCCCTCCACTTT; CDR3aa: CASSLVGGMRNSPLHF
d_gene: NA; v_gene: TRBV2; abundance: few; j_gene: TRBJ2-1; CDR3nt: TGTGCCAGCAGTGAAGTTACTCCGGGTGAGCAGTTCTTC; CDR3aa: CASSEVTPGEQFF
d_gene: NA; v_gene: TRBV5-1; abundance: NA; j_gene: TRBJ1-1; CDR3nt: TGCGCCAGCAGCTTGTATTCCATGAACACTGAAGCTTTCTTT; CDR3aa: CASSLYSMNTEAFF
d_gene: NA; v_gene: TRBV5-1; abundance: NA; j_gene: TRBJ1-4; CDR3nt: TGCGCCAGCAGTGAATCCAAGGGCAGACCGAATGAAAAACTGTTTTTT; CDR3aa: CASSESKGRPNEKLFF
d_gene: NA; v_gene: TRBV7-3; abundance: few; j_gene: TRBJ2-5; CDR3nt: TGTGCCAGCAGCGGGGACAACCAAGAGACCCAGTACTTC; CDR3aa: CASSGDNQETQYF
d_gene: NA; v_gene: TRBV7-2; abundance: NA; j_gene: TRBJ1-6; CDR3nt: TGTGCCAGCAGCTTACGGGTAACACCCTATAATTCACCCCTCCACTTT; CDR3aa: CASSLRVTPYNSPLHF
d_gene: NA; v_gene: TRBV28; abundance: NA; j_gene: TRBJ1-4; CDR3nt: TGTGCCAGCAGTTCCTCTGGGGCCGATGAAAAACTGTTTTTT; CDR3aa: CASSSSGADEKLFF
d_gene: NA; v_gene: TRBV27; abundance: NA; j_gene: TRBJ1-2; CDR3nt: TGTGCCAGCAGTTTATCCACAGTGTCCGGGGGCTACACCTTC; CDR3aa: CASSLSTVSGGYTF
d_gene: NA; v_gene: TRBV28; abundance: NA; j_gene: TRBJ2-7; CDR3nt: TGTGCCAGCTCCCCGGGGGGCACCGGCGACGAGCAGTACTTC; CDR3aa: CASSPGGTGDEQYF
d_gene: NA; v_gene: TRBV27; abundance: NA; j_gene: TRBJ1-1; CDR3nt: TGTGCCAGCAGTGGAGACAGGACCTACACTGAAGCTTTCTTT; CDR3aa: CASSGDRTYTEAFF
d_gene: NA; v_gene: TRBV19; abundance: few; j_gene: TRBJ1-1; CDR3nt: TGTGCCAGTAGTGTGGGACGGCTGAACACTGAAGCTTTCTTT; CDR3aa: CASSVGRLNTEAFF
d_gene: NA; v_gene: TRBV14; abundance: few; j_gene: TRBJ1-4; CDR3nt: TGTGCCAGCAGCCCCCGAGGCGGACACAAACTGTTTTTT; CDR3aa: CASSPRGGHKLFF
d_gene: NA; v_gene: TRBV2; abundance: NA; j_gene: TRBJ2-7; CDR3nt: TGTGCCAGCAGTCAGGGGTTCTCGTACGAGCAGTACTTC; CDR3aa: CASSQGFSYEQYF
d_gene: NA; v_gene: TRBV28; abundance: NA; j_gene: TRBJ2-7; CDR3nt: TGTGCCAGCAGCTCCTTATACGAGCAGTACTTC; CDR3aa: CASSSLYEQYF
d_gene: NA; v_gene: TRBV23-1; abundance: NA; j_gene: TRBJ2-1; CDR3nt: TGCGCCAGCAGTCAATCGACAAGGGACCGGTACCATGAGCAGTTCTTC; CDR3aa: CASSQSTRDRYHEQFF
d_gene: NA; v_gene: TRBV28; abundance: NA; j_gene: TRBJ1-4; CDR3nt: TGTGCCAGCAGTTTATGGGGGGACGACGCAACTAATGAAAAACTGTTTTTT; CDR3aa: CASSLWGDDATNEKLFF
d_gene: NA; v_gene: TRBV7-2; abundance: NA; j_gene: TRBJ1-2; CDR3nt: TGTGCCAGCAGCCCTGACGCCGGCGATTCTTATGGCTACACCTTC; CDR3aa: CASSPDAGDSYGYTF
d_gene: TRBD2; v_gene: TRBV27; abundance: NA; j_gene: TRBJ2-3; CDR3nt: TGTGCCAGCAGTATACTCCTTGGGGGGGTTGGAACAGATACGCAGTATTTT; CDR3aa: CASSILLGGVGTDTQYF
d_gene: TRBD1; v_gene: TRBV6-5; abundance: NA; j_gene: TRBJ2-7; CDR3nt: TGTGCCAGCAGTTACTCCGGGACAGGACCCTACGAGCAGTACTTC; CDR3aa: CASSYSGTGPYEQYF
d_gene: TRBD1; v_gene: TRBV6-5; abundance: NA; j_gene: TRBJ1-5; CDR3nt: TGTGCCAGCATTATGGACAGGGGGCATCAGCCCCAGCATTTT; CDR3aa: CASIMDRGHQPQHF
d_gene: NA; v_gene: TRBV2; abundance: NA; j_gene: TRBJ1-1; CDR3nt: TGTGCCAGCAGTGGGGGGGGTGAAGCTTTCTTT; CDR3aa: CASSGGGEAFF
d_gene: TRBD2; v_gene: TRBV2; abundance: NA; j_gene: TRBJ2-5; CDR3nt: TGTGCCAGCAGTGCCCGAGGCGGGGGAGGCCAAGAGACCCAGTACTTC; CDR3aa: CASSARGGGGQETQYF
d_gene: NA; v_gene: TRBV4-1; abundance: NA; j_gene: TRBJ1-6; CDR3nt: TGCGCCAGCAGCCAGAGGGGACCGCGTCAAGACGCCTATTCACCCCTCCACTTT; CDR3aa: CASSQRGPRQDAYSPLHF
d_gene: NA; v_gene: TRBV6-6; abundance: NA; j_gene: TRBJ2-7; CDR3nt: TGTGCCAGCAGCTCCTTGGGGGGATACGAGCAGTACTTC; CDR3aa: CASSSLGGYEQYF